The T cell receptor (beta chain) described here comes from a study of beta chain features in type 1 diabetes. Sorting gave populations that all exceeded 98% purity. What was sequenced were expressed TCRB transcripts, since all of the isolated RNA had been reverse transcribed. This table comes from immunoSEQ multiplex PCR, and its TCRdb copy is limited to in-frame clones, with some not included. This table has under 300,000 clones, 25% to 30% appearing once. Germline V gene sequence: CDR1 SGHAT, CDR2 FQNNGV. The V end lost 7 bases, the J end lost 1 base, and 26 bases lay between the germline ends. CDR3 length: 18 amino acids.

The sequencing input was central memory CD4+ T cells from blood. This receptor was obtained from a man younger than 40 in good health. This sequence joins TRBV11-2 and TRBJ2-7, with D perhaps matching TRBD1 (7 bases). CDR3 DNA sequence: TGTGCCAGCACCAAAGGGGGTAGGGGGCGCGGAGGGTCCTACGAGCAGTACTTC. Amino acids: CASTKGGRGRGGSYEQYF. The variable domain in full, with the rest retrieved from reference TRBV11-2 and TRBJ2-7, is EAGVAQSPRYKIIEKRQSVAFWCNPISGHATLYWYQQILGQGPKLLIQFQNNGVVDDSQLPKDRFSAERLKGVDSTLKIQPAKLEDSAVYLCASTKGGRGRGGSYEQYFGPGTRLTVT.